This T cell receptor (beta chain) was identified in a study of persistence of HIV-infected CD4 T cells (dated by TCRdb to the early 2020s). Describing the broader study: The study isolated CMV- and HIV-1 Gag-responding CD4+ T cells from ART-treated individuals to examine antigen-driven clonal expansion of HIV-1-infected cells. Cross-participant TCR cluster analysis included 8 or 9 participants for CMV and six or seven participants for Gag. Peripheral blood samples of up to roughly 180 mL were taken at multiple time points, with the exception of a couple of participants who underwent leukapheresis at a single time point. The median time the participants had spent on suppressive ART was eight to nine years. Proviral sequencing was used to assess clonality among infected cells, whereas TCRbeta sequencing gauged the clonality of all cells within each sorted population.

The investigation overall reported the following: Restriction of bulk TCR analyses to the rare CMV-responding cells that actually carried HIV-1 proviruses was not possible. A correlation was observed between TCR oligoclonality and proviral oligoclonality within the same sorted populations. Degenerate expanded CDR3beta sequences were enriched in antigen-responding cells, suggesting convergent selection of CD4+ responses to CMV and Gag. TCRbeta richness in CMV- and Gag-responding cells was significantly lower than in anti-CD3/anti-CD28-responding cells; CMV-responding cells had higher oligoclonality than CD3/CD28-stimulated and Gag-responding cells. Few individuals were included in the study, and only a limited range of antigens was tested.

TCRbeta repertoires were sequenced from genomic DNA with the immunoSEQ hsTCRB assay version 4 in survey mode. For TCRbeta sequencing, genomic DNA was diluted to 9.5 to 10 ng/uL, with up to about 1 ug used per sample. Per the authors' processing: TCRbeta data were analyzed in ImmunoSeq Analyzer 3.0, with diversity computed on productive nucleotide rearrangements. Lower-bound TCR diversity was estimated with the improved Chao index, and clonality with the Gini coefficient using the Immunarch R package. When different nucleotide rearrangements encoded the same CDR3beta amino acid sequence, each rearrangement was treated as a distinct clonotype. Differential abundance analysis identified TCRbeta sequences significantly enriched in antigen-responding cells relative to anti-CD3/anti-CD28-activated cells. Using predicted peptide-MHC specificity as the basis, GLIPH2 grouped TCRs into clusters, both for each participant individually and for the merged data sets that combined participants. Here the immuneACCESS table is served through TCRdb, limited to in-frame sequences with V and J called. Missing clones are a known gap in these copies; in checked studies unresolved V genes cover under half, and the rest lacks a known reason. V and J calls and clone size are those listed in that table; D and trimming were worked out from the DNA. Recorded for this sample are tens of thousands of clones; roughly 80% of them occurred a single time. The top ten hold roughly 1.7% of the sample.

A distance of 12 bases separates the germline ends of V and J, which lose 6 bases and 1 base respectively. The CDR3, cysteine through phenylalanine, is 14 amino acids long. CDR3 DNA is the only sequence kept; it has 42 bases, read in frame from the first base. The germline V gene specifies MGHDK as CDR1 and SYGVNS as CDR2. Sample treatment or condition, as interpreted from the label and publication: suppressive antiretroviral therapy. Lysates of CMV-infected fibroblasts at 10 ug/mL were used to stimulate the cells. Memory populations depleted of antigen-responding cells were obtained by sorting nonresponding CD40L-negative CD69-negative CD45RO-high memory CD4+ T cells. Participants were HIV-1-infected adults who started suppressive ART during chronic infection. Plasma HIV-1 RNA had been undetectable (below 50 copies/mL) in participants for at least 4 years. To be included, participants needed a CD4+ T cell count above 400 cells/uL and a positive CMV serology. Before stimulation, PBMCs were isolated using density centrifugation and then depleted of CD8+ T cells. Stimulation of CD8-depleted PBMCs was carried out for about 19 hours with anti-CD28/CD49d costimulation, CD40-blocking antibody and enfuvirtide, to prevent new infections. Cells were sorted on a Beckman Coulter MoFlo Legacy or XDP sorter, with propidium iodide excluding dead cells. Genomic DNA was extracted using the QIAamp DNA Mini Kit for samples with more than one million cells and using the Quick-DNA Microprep Kit for all other samples.

Remarks on this clone: Its antigen is currently not known. No quality values exist for individual bases; no much larger clone is one base distant.

The starting material was CD4+ T cells sorted from PBMCs after approximately 19-hour stimulation, obtained from a patient who received antiretroviral therapy. The cell subset or site label, read with the paper, signifies: CD40L-CD69- CD45RO-high memory CD4 T cells not responding to CMV lysate. The receptor comes from an adult man with HIV who was CMV-seropositive. The rearranged chain carries TRBV25-1 and TRBJ1-1; the D gene assignment is ambiguous. The DNA sequence follows: TGTGCCAGCAGGGATCGTGACACGAACACTGAAGCTTTCTTT. It translates to CASRDRDTNTEAFF.